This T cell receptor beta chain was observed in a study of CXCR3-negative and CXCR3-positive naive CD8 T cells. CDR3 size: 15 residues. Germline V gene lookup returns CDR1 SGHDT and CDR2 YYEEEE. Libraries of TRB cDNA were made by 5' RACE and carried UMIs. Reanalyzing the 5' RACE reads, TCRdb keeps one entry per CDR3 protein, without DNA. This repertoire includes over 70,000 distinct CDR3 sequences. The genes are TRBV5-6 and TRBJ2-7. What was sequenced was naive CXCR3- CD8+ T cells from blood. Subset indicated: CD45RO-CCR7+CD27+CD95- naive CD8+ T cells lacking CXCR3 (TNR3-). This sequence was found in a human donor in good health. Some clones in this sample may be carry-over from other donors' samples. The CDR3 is CASSFIGLSSYEQYF.